This passage covers 32 T cell receptor beta chains from one sample sequenced in a study of T-cell reconstitution after alpha-beta-depleted transplantation in children. For TCRbeta, the library was prepared with unique molecular identifiers. TCRdb fed the PCR reads into MiXCR, producing one record per CDR3 protein. This sample has hundreds of thousands of distinct CDR3 sequences, with around 16% found just once. The source was PBMCs from the stem cell graft donor, collected from the stem cell graft. Every receptor here comes from a human donor who donated a stem cell graft to a child with acute myeloid leukemia.

This clonotype was seen many times. The chain carries TRBV12-3 or TRBV12-4 and TRBJ1-2; D is uncertain. There are 13 residues in the CDR3. Deletions cut 5 bases from V and 0 bases from J, with 7 bases between. The CDR3 sequence is CASSLYANYGYTF. In DNA form, the CDR3 reads TGTGCCAGCAGTCTGTACGCTAACTATGGCTACACCTTC.

This clonotype was picked up one time. The chain couples TRBV29-1 to TRBJ2-5; 7 nucleotides agree with TRBD1. The CDR3 totals 16 residues. V shed 8 bases, J shed 0 bases, and the junction held 15 bases outside the gene matches. The V gene's germline CDR1 is SQVTM and CDR2 ANQGSEA. The CDR3 loop is CSFTYRGAQYQETQYF. In DNA form, the CDR3 reads TGCAGCTTTACATACAGGGGCGCCCAGTACCAAGAGACCCAGTACTTC.

A note on this clonotype: A single base separates this from a much larger clone, so it may be a read error. The V and J genes are TRBV20-1 and TRBJ2-1; unclear D gene. Germline V gene sequence: CDR1 DFQATT, CDR2 SNEGSKA (reference sequence). CDR3 size: 12 residues. In DNA form, the CDR3 reads TGCAGTGCTAGAGACCACTACAATGACCAGTTCTTC. Encoded protein: CSARDHYNDQFF.

The chain joins TRBV5-1 to TRBJ1-2, with no clear D. Germline-derived CDR1 and CDR2 are SGHRS and YFSETQ. Trimming removed 0 bases from V and 10 bases from J, with 13 bases in between. The CDR3 totals 13 residues. DNA for the CDR3: TGCGCCAGCAGCTTGGGAGGCGAAGGTTACTACACCTTC. Translation: CASSLGGEGYYTF.

A few counts support this clonotype. The genes are TRBV27 and TRBJ2-5; D possibly corresponds to TRBD2 (5 bases). Trimming took 5 bases from V and 7 from J, leaving 17 bases between them. The germline gives CDR1 MNHEY, CDR2 SMNVEV (reference sequence). This CDR3 region has 14 residues. CDR3: CASSPSSGFGTQYF. The CDR3, as DNA: TGTGCCAGCAGTCCATCTTCGGGATTTGGGACCCAGTACTTC.

The chain joins TRBV11-2 to TRBJ2-7; D not resolved. Germline CDR1 and CDR2: SGHAT and FQNNGV. V lost 1 base, J lost 1 base, and 5 bases lay in between. The CDR3 has 13 amino acids. This CDR3 is CASSLALSYEQYV. Written as DNA, the CDR3 is TGTGCCAGCAGCTTAGCCCTTTCCTACGAGCAGTACGTC.

This clonotype has just a few counts. J is TRBJ2-7 and V is TRBV6-1; TRBD1 agrees at 8 bases. The CDR3 totals 14 residues. J was trimmed by 1 base and V by 6 bases; bases with no gene match: 5. Germline values: CDR1 MNHNS, CDR2 SASEGT. The CDR3 is CASSRDRLSYEQYF. The CDR3, as DNA: TGTGCCAGCAGCCGGGACAGGTTATCCTACGAGCAGTACTTC.

This clonotype was seen a handful of times. The CDR3 here is CAISESAGREQYF. CDR3 in DNA: TGTGCCATCAGTGAGTCGGCCGGTCGCGAGCAGTACTTC. This chain uses TRBV10-3 with TRBJ2-7; no clear D. Trimming cost V 0 bases and J 6 bases, with 9 bases left between them. Germline V gives CDR1 ENHRY, CDR2 SYGVKD. This CDR3 is built from 13 residues.

V and J are TRBV24-1 and TRBJ2-3; 8 nucleotides agree with TRBD2. Trimming at V came to 6 bases and at J to 7 bases, leaving 8 bases not matched to a gene. Germline V gene lookup returns CDR1 KGHDR and CDR2 SFDVKD. The CDR3 is 14 residues long. Here the CDR3 DNA reads TGTGCCACCAGTTTGACGGGGGGGATTCATACGCAGTATTTT. The encoded protein is CATSLTGGIHTQYF.

This clonotype was observed at least ten times. The genes are TRBV6-1 and TRBJ2-7, with D unclear. The germline gives CDR1 MNHNS, CDR2 SASEGT. This CDR3 is 15 amino acids long. V lost 3 bases and J lost 1, with 13 bases in between. The CDR3 bases are TGTGCCAGCAGTGAGGCGGACCGGTCTTCCTACGAGCAGTACTTC. Its translation: CASSEADRSSYEQYF.

In this sample, this clonotype turned up a few times. The V gene is TRBV12-3 or TRBV12-4, the J gene TRBJ2-7; TRBD1 agrees at 8 bases. The CDR3 extends over 14 amino acids. Losses at the gene ends were 8 bases for V and 3 bases for J; bases not matched to a gene: 9. The DNA for the CDR3 is TGTGCCAGCGGGGGGACAGGAGTACTCTACGAGCAGTACTTC. Translating it yields CASGGTGVLYEQYF.

This clonotype was recorded many times. CDR3 amino acids: CASSFRETGSVVHEQYF. Here the CDR3 DNA reads TGTGCCAGCAGCTTTAGGGAGACAGGGTCGGTCGTGCACGAGCAGTACTTC. The chain employs TRBV7-2 and TRBJ2-7; 7 nucleotides line up with TRBD1. The V segment lost 3 bases and the J segment 5 bases; nucleotides outside the gene matches: 16. Germline V gene data show CDR1 as SGHTA and CDR2 as FQGNSA. The CDR3 has 17 amino acids.

The V and J genes are TRBV28 and TRBJ2-1, with D perhaps matching TRBD2 (5 bases). The germline V and J ends were trimmed by 4 bases and 2 bases, with 12 bases remaining between them. This CDR3 has 15 residues. Germline CDR1 MDHEN, CDR2 SYDVKM. Written as DNA, the CDR3 is TGTGCCAGCAGTTATGGGGAGCCGGCCTACAATGAGCAGTTCTTC. The encoded protein is CASSYGEPAYNEQFF.

This clonotype was seen many times. The chain has TRBV20-1 and TRBJ1-1; 8 nucleotides match TRBD1. Germline trimming cut 3 bases from V and 5 bases from J; bases unmatched to any gene: 5. The CDR3 loop spans 13 amino acids. Germline loops: CDR1 DFQATT, CDR2 SNEGSKA (reference sequence). CDR3 nucleotide sequence: TGCAGTGCTAGGGGCAGGGGGCATACTGAAGCTTTCTTT. Translation: CSARGRGHTEAFF.

This clonotype came up a few times. The chain is built from TRBV4-2 and TRBJ2-5, with a tentative D call TRBD2 (7 bases). The V end was cut by 5 bases, the J end by 4 bases, with 17 bases between. The CDR3 is 15 residues long. CDR1 is LGHNA, CDR2 YNFKEQ, per germline. The CDR3 DNA follows: TGTGCCAGCAGCTTAAGGCCCCGGGGGGCAGAGACCCAGTACTTC. Translating gives CASSLRPRGAETQYF.

This clonotype was observed many times. V is TRBV29-1 and J is TRBJ1-5; TRBD1 agrees at 9 bases. CDR1 and CDR2 from the germline V gene are SQVTM and ANQGSEA. The CDR3 spans 13 residues. Trimming removed 5 bases from V and 6 bases from J; junction bases left unmatched: 5. The DNA of the CDR3 is TGCAGCGTTTGGACAGGGGAGGGTCAGCCCCAGCATTTT. Translated: CSVWTGEGQPQHF. Full variable domain (missing parts from reference TRBV29-1 and TRBJ1-5): SAVISQKPSRDICQRGTSLTIQCQVDSQVTMMFWYRQQPGQSLTLIATANQGSEATYESGFVIDKFPISRPNLTFSTLTVSNMSPEDSSIYLCSVWTGEGQPQHFGDGTRLSIL.

This clonotype was picked up many times. The chain combines TRBV7-2 with TRBJ2-7; TRBD2 matches 8 bases. The CDR3 totals 14 residues. Looked up from germline, CDR1 is SGHTA and CDR2 is FQGNSA. The junction had 7 bases not matched to a gene; V was cut back by 4 bases and J by 5 bases. This chain's CDR3 is CASSWSGGTDEQYF. In DNA, the CDR3 is TGTGCCAGCAGCTGGAGCGGGGGAACGGACGAGCAGTACTTC.

This clonotype was recorded many times. V gene TRBV20-1 combines with J gene TRBJ2-1, with 11 bases matching TRBD2. The CDR3 is 15 residues long. Germline V gene sequence: CDR1 DFQATT, CDR2 SNEGSKA (reference sequence). V lost 3 bases, J lost 4 bases, and 5 bases stayed unmatched. Written as DNA, the CDR3 is TGCAGTGCTAGCGAGGGACTAGCGGTGTACAATGAGCAGTTCTTC. This codes for CSASEGLAVYNEQFF.

This clonotype has a handful of counts. The chain combines TRBV15 with TRBJ2-5, with D maybe TRBD1 (5 bases). V lost 0 bases, J lost 5 bases, and 13 bases lay in between. This CDR3 region has 15 residues. Germline assignment: CDR1 LNHNV and CDR2 YYDKDF (reference sequence). In DNA form, the CDR3 reads TGTGCCACCAGCAGAGACTATTCAGGGTGGGAGACCCAGTACTTC. As protein: CATSRDYSGWETQYF. The full variable domain, rest sourced from reference TRBV15 and TRBJ2-5, is DAMVIQNPRYQVTQFGKPVTLSCSQTLNHNVMYWYQQKSSQAPKLLFHYYDKDFNNEADTPDNFQSRRPNTSFCFLDIRSPGLGDTAMYLCATSRDYSGWETQYFGPGTRLLVL.

This clonotype was seen ten or more times. V usage is TRBV20-1 and J usage is TRBJ2-7; no definite D call. The CDR3 spans 13 residues. Trimming took 1 base from V and 3 from J, leaving 10 bases between them. Germline CDR1 and CDR2: DFQATT and SNEGSKA (reference sequence). The CDR3 nucleotides read TGCAGTGCTAGAGGTCAGTTCTTCTACGAGCAGTACTTC. Protein sequence: CSARGQFFYEQYF.

V gene TRBV6-1 combines with J gene TRBJ2-7; a possible D gene is TRBD2 (6 bases). The germline V gene has CDR1 MNHNS and CDR2 SASEGT. The CDR3 is 15 amino acids. V shed 7 bases and J shed 7 bases, with 23 bases lying between them. CDR3 in amino acids: CASKKQEGPPSEQYF. The CDR3 DNA is TGTGCCAGCAAAAAACAGGAGGGCCCCCCAAGTGAGCAGTACTTC.

This clonotype was picked up many times. This chain links TRBV29-1 with TRBJ2-7; D perhaps matches TRBD2 (6 bases). V gave up 4 bases and J gave up 5 bases, with 15 bases separating them. This CDR3 has 13 amino acids. In germline, CDR1 is SQVTM, CDR2 ANQGSEA. CDR3 sequence reads: CSVAIPGVHEQYF. Written as DNA, the CDR3 is TGCAGCGTTGCAATCCCGGGGGTCCACGAGCAGTACTTC.

This clonotype has only a few counts. J is TRBJ2-5 and V is TRBV29-1; 8 bases fit TRBD2. From germline, CDR1 is SQVTM and CDR2 ANQGSEA. This CDR3 has 15 residues. Trimming took 1 base from V and 4 from J; bases not matched to a gene: 8. The CDR3 here is CSVEVLAGGPETQYF. Written as DNA, the CDR3 is TGCAGCGTTGAAGTTTTGGCGGGGGGCCCAGAGACCCAGTACTTC.

This chain uses TRBV7-6 with TRBJ2-2; D is tentatively TRBD1 or TRBD2 (6 bases each). The CDR3 has 21 amino acids. Germline CDR1 SGHVS, CDR2 FNYEAQ. V shed 5 bases and J shed 0 bases, with 28 bases lying between them. CDR3 sequence reads: CASSLPLPSRGTQTNTGELFF. CDR3 DNA: TGTGCCAGCAGCCTCCCGTTACCTTCCCGCGGGACACAAACGAACACCGGGGAGCTGTTTTTT.

Of note for this clonotype: This could be a read error, since a much larger clone is one nucleotide away. The chain is built from TRBV12-3 or TRBV12-4 and TRBJ1-2; D is uncertain. The V end lost 1 base, the J end lost 9 bases, and 9 bases lay between the germline ends. This CDR3 is 12 amino acids long. The chain's CDR3 is CASSLVAGSYTF. CDR3 sequence (DNA): TGTGCCAGCAGTTTAGTGGCGGGCAGCTACACCTTC.

V usage is TRBV5-1 and J usage is TRBJ2-4; D tentatively reads TRBD1 or TRBD2 (5 bases each). CDR1 is SGHRS, CDR2 YFSETQ, per germline. V lost 0 bases and J lost 2, with 21 bases in between. CDR3 length: 19 amino acids. DNA of the CDR3: TGCGCCAGCAGCTTGGGATATCGAGGGGACGGGCGGACCAAAAACATTCAGTACTTC. It specifies CASSLGYRGDGRTKNIQYF. Combining the CDR3 with reference TRBV5-1 and TRBJ2-4 gives the whole variable domain KAGVTQTPRYLIKTRGQQVTLSCSPISGHRSVSWYQQTPGQGLQFLFEYFSETQRNKGNFPGRFSGRQFSNSRSEMNVSTLELGDSALYLCASSLGYRGDGRTKNIQYFGAGTRLSVL.

This clonotype was seen repeatedly, ten times or more. Here the CDR3 reads CASSLVGTRYGYTF. The DNA for the CDR3 is TGTGCCAGCAGCTTAGTTGGGACACGGTATGGCTACACCTTC. This chain joins TRBV7-2 and TRBJ1-2, with D perhaps TRBD1 (6 bases). Germline V gene lookup returns CDR1 SGHTA and CDR2 FQGNSA. The CDR3 sequence is 14 residues long. V lost 1 base and J 5 bases, leaving 11 bases between the germline ends.

This clonotype was seen ten or more times. V and J are TRBV7-2 and TRBJ1-1; D is perhaps TRBD1 (5 bases). Trimming took 8 bases from V and 1 from J, leaving 14 bases between them. This CDR3 has 14 residues. Germline lookup yields CDR1 SGHTA and CDR2 FQGNSA. The CDR3 sequence: CASCEQGANTEAFF. In DNA form, the CDR3 reads TGTGCCAGCTGCGAGCAAGGGGCGAACACTGAAGCTTTCTTT.

Many counts were recorded for this clonotype. The chain couples TRBV5-5 to TRBJ1-5, with D hard to call. The CDR3 is made up of 15 amino acids. Trimming left V 2 bases short and J 0 bases short, with 9 bases between. In germline, CDR1 is SGHKS, CDR2 YYEKEE (reference sequence). The CDR3 DNA is TGTGCCAGCAGCTTAGAGGATTATAGCAATCAGCCCCAGCATTTT. It specifies CASSLEDYSNQPQHF.

Many counts were recorded for this clonotype. This chain links TRBV20-1 with TRBJ2-7, with 7 bases identical to TRBD1. After removal of 0 bases from V and 4 bases from J, the junction contained 9 bases not matched to a gene. The CDR3 covers 15 residues. From germline, CDR1 is DFQATT and CDR2 SNEGSKA (reference sequence). CDR3 DNA: TGCAGTGCTAGAGAAGACAGGGTGAGGGGGTACGAGCAGTACTTC. It translates to CSAREDRVRGYEQYF.

This clonotype was observed a handful of times. V gene TRBV18 combines with J gene TRBJ2-1, with 7 bases aligning to TRBD1. The CDR3 has 15 residues. The J segment lost 5 bases and the V segment lost 2 bases, leaving 6 bases of the junction unmatched. Germline CDR1 is KGHSH and CDR2 is LQKENI. The CDR3 DNA reads TGTGCCAGCTCACCATCTGGGACAGCCGACAATGAGCAGTTCTTC. It specifies CASSPSGTADNEQFF. Variable domain in full (rest from reference TRBV18 and TRBJ2-1): NAGVMQNPRHLVRRRGQEARLRCSPMKGHSHVYWYRQLPEEGLKFMVYLQKENIIDESGMPKERFSAEFPKEGPSILRIQQVVRGDSAAYFCASSPSGTADNEQFFGPGTRLTVL.

The DNA for the CDR3 is TGTGCCAGCAGTGATTCAGGGTTCGGTGAAAAACTGTTTTTT. Its protein product is CASSDSGFGEKLFF. The chain employs TRBV2 and TRBJ1-4; TRBD1 might be the D (5 bases). Trimming stripped 3 bases from V and 7 bases from J, with 12 bases between. Germline CDR1 and CDR2: SNHLY and FYNNEI. This CDR3 contains 14 residues.